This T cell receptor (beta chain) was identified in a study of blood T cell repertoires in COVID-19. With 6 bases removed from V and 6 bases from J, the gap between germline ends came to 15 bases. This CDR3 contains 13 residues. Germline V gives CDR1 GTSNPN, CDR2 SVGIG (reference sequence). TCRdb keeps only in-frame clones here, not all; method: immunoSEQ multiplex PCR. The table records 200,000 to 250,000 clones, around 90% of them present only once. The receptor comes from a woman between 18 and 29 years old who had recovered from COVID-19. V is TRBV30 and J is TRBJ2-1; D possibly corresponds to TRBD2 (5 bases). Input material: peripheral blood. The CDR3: CACFRASSNEQFF. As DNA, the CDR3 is TGTGCCTGCTTTAGGGCTAGCTCCAATGAGCAGTTCTTC.